The entry below gives a single TCR beta chain sequence along with its context. Antigen: not known. PCR was performed a second time for 7 to 11 cycles using a sample-barcoded 5' primer and a J-beta primer mix. A tag from a template-switch adaptor with 12 random nucleotides marked each cDNA molecule. MiXCR, applied by TCRdb to the 5' RACE reads, yields one record per CDR3 protein. This table has 1.5 million to 2 million distinct CDR3 sequences, less than 50% appearing once. The sample comes from a study of blood T cells in healthy people across ages. Study-wide results and caveats: Roughly linearly, TCR beta diversity per million T cells fell as age increased.

The TCR comes from a woman aged 35 to 49 in good health. The sample comprised blood.

CDR3 residues: CASSYGTGSETQYF. The CDR3 DNA is TGTGCCAGCAGTTACGGGACAGGGTCAGAGACCCAGTACTTC. The genes are TRBV6-5 and TRBJ2-5; 9 bases map to TRBD1. The ends lost 2 bases at V and 4 bases at J; junction bases unmatched: 2. Looked up from germline, CDR1 is MNHEY and CDR2 is SVGAGI. The CDR3 totals 14 residues.